This entry lists 6 T cell receptor beta chains sequenced from one sample in a study of blood T cell repertoires in COVID-19. Measured with immunoSEQ multiplex PCR; TCRdb has only the in-frame clones, and not every one. The sample contains 100,000 to 140,000 clones, about 89% of which appear only once. Specimen: peripheral blood. These receptors were taken from a man aged 40-55 years with active or convalescent COVID-19.

This chain uses TRBV18 with TRBJ2-1; D is perhaps TRBD2 (7 bases). Germline CDR1 KGHSH, CDR2 LQKENI. CDR3 length equals 16 residues. Trimming shortened V by 10 bases and J by 9 bases, and 28 bases separated the two germline ends. CDR3 DNA sequence: TGTGCCACCCGAACCGTGGCGGGGGCCCTCGGGGGTGAGCAGTTCTTC. It codes for CATRTVAGALGGEQFF.

This chain links TRBV12-3 or TRBV12-4 with TRBJ2-7, with TRBD1 matching over 7 bases. This CDR3 region has 13 residues. Trimming cost V 6 bases and J 2 bases; bases outside gene matches: 4. CDR3 sequence reads: CASRRGRAYEQYF. The CDR3 bases are TGTGCCAGCAGGAGGGGGCGGGCCTACGAGCAGTACTTC.

The V and J genes are TRBV9 and TRBJ2-7, with 7 bases matching TRBD1. The germline CDR1 and CDR2 sequences are SGDLS and YYNGEE. The trim removed 4 bases at V and 4 bases at J, leaving 11 bases unmatched. The length of the CDR3 is 15 residues. Written as DNA, the CDR3 is TGTGCCAGCAGCATGGAACCCGGGACAGATTACGAGCAGTACTTC. Protein: CASSMEPGTDYEQYF.

The CDR3 is CASSTMGLTDTQYF. The CDR3 region has the DNA TGTGCCAGCAGCACAATGGGCCTGACAGATACGCAGTATTTT. J is TRBJ2-3 and V is TRBV5-5; D call uncertain. This CDR3 contains 14 residues. The ends were cut back, 4 bases at V and 3 bases at J, with 12 bases in the middle. CDR1 is SGHKS, CDR2 YYEKEE, per germline (reference sequence).

The chain links TRBV25-1 to TRBJ1-4; possibly TRBD1 for D (5 bases). Germline V gives CDR1 MGHDK, CDR2 SYGVNS. Trimming shortened V by 4 bases and J by 11 bases, and 11 bases separated the two germline ends. CDR3 length: 12 residues. The CDR3 sequence: CASSAQELKLFF. The CDR3 DNA reads TGTGCCAGCAGTGCACAGGAACTTAAACTGTTTTTT.

The chain joins TRBV6-5 to TRBJ1-2; 7 bases agree with TRBD1. V dropped 0 bases and J dropped 4; count of bases not matched to a gene: 5. Germline V gene data show CDR1 as MNHEY and CDR2 as SVGAGI. CDR3 length: 15 amino acids. The CDR3 is CASSYSSAGGYGYTF. The CDR3 nucleotides are TGTGCCAGCAGTTACTCGAGTGCAGGGGGCTATGGCTACACCTTC.